The 25 T cell receptor beta chains listed next were all sequenced from one sample in a study of blood T cell repertoires in COVID-19. TCRdb's copy holds only in-frame clones and misses some; the assay was immunoSEQ multiplex PCR. Altogether about 200,000 clones are present, about 85% being singletons, with the ten largest covering about 20%. The sample consisted of peripheral blood. The source is a person aged 70 to 85 with COVID-19, enrolled during active disease.

The chain carries TRBV19 and TRBJ1-1, with TRBD1 as a possible D gene (6 bases). Germline V gives CDR1 LNHDA, CDR2 SQIVND (reference sequence). Deletions cut 6 bases from V and 5 bases from J, with 13 bases between. The CDR3 has 13 amino acids. The CDR3 DNA follows: TGTGCCAGTAGCGAAGTAAGGGGGACTGAAGCTTTCTTT. Translation gives CASSEVRGTEAFF.

This chain links TRBV9 with TRBJ2-2; TRBD2 is a possible D gene (6 bases). Trimming took 1 base from V and 5 from J, leaving 15 bases between them. Germline V gene sequence: CDR1 SGDLS, CDR2 YYNGEE. The CDR3 length is 16 residues. The CDR3 region has the DNA TGTGCCAGCAGCGTACTGATCGGAGGGGCGACCGGGGAGCTGTTTTTT. Translated: CASSVLIGGATGELFF.

This clone has just one count. This chain joins TRBV5-5 and TRBJ1-4; unclear D gene. This CDR3 is 15 amino acids long. V shed 4 bases and J shed 7 bases, with 17 bases lying between them. The germline gives CDR1 SGHKS, CDR2 YYEKEE (reference sequence). The CDR3 protein is CASSPGSAGGEKLFF. The CDR3 DNA sequence: TGTGCCAGCAGCCCCGGGTCGGCCGGAGGTGAAAAACTGTTTTTT.

This clone appeared a few times. This sequence joins TRBV28 and TRBJ1-2; 10 nucleotides line up with TRBD1. J gave up 3 bases and V 2 bases, and 3 bases lay outside the gene matches. The CDR3 sequence is 15 residues long. Germline CDR1 reads MDHEN; CDR2 reads SYDVKM. The CDR3 region is CASSLVGTGDYGYTF. For the CDR3, the DNA is TGTGCCAGCAGTTTAGTTGGGACAGGGGACTATGGCTACACCTTC.

This clone appeared once. The CDR3 loop is CSVKGVGTEAFF. CDR3 sequence (DNA): TGCAGCGTCAAAGGGGTAGGGACTGAAGCTTTCTTT. This chain uses TRBV29-1 with TRBJ1-1, with TRBD1 as a possible D gene (5 bases). The germline V gene encodes CDR1 SQVTM and CDR2 ANQGSEA. The CDR3 consists of 12 residues. Trimming removed 6 bases at V and 5 bases at J, with 13 bases between.

This chain uses TRBV2 with TRBJ2-1, with 10 positions matching TRBD2. Per germline, CDR1 SNHLY and CDR2 FYNNEI. Trimming at V came to 5 bases and at J to 10 bases, leaving 11 bases not matched to a gene. The CDR3 has 15 residues. CDR3 residues: CASSYLAGAPWEQFF. The CDR3 nucleotides read TGTGCCAGCAGTTACCTAGCGGGGGCCCCGTGGGAGCAGTTCTTC.

J is TRBJ1-2 and V is TRBV28; D may be TRBD1 (5 bases). Trimming removed 6 bases at V and 7 bases at J, with 12 bases between. The CDR3 covers 12 residues. The germline V gene encodes CDR1 MDHEN and CDR2 SYDVKM. CDR3 amino acids: CASSTQGIGYTF. DNA for the CDR3: TGTGCCAGCAGCACGCAGGGAATTGGCTACACCTTC.

The chain has TRBV18 and TRBJ2-7; 9 nucleotides match TRBD1. The junction had 2 bases not matched to a gene; V was cut back by 3 bases and J by 2 bases. CDR1 and CDR2 (germline): KGHSH, LQKENI. The CDR3 totals 14 residues. In DNA form, the CDR3 reads TGTGCCAGCTCACCCGGGACAGGGCCCTACGAGCAGTACTTC. Amino acid sequence: CASSPGTGPYEQYF.

This clone is termed medium-sized. The rearrangement joins TRBV6-5 to TRBJ2-7; TRBD2 aligns across 7 bases. V trimming: 0 bases; J trimming: 0 bases; junction bases outside the gene matches: 2. In germline, CDR1 is MNHEY, CDR2 SVGAGI. CDR3 size: 15 residues. As DNA, the CDR3 is TGTGCCAGCAGTTACTCCGGGGAGGGCTCCTACGAGCAGTACTTC. Translated: CASSYSGEGSYEQYF.

The V and J genes are TRBV7-9 and TRBJ1-4, with D possibly being TRBD1 (5 bases). V dropped 5 bases and J dropped 8 bases, with 18 bases sitting between them. There are 15 residues in the CDR3. In germline, CDR1 is SEHNR, CDR2 FQNEAQ (reference sequence). CDR3 amino acids: CASSRPQALGEKLFF. DNA for the CDR3: TGTGCCAGCAGCCGGCCACAGGCCCTCGGGGAAAAACTGTTTTTT.

The chain combines TRBV2 with TRBJ2-2, with 12 positions matching TRBD2. The CDR3 spans 18 residues. Germline assignment: CDR1 SNHLY and CDR2 FYNNEI. Germline trimming cut 7 bases from V and 3 bases from J; bases unmatched to any gene: 12. CDR3 amino acids: CASNGGTSGLPDTGELFF. CDR3 DNA: TGTGCCAGCAATGGAGGGACTAGCGGGCTACCGGACACCGGGGAGCTGTTTTTT.

This clone has ten or more counts. The chain has TRBV4-1 and TRBJ1-2, with D possibly TRBD1 on 6 matching bases. V was pared by 0 bases and J by 7 bases, with 9 bases between. This CDR3 contains 13 residues. CDR1 MGHRA and CDR2 YSYEKL come from the germline V gene. For the CDR3, the DNA is TGCGCCAGCAGCCAAGAGGGGGCGGCTGGCTACACCTTC. This codes for CASSQEGAAGYTF.

The V and J genes are TRBV7-2 and TRBJ1-1, with TRBD1 as a possible D gene (6 bases). V dropped 5 bases and J dropped 7 bases, with 11 bases sitting between them. Per the germline V gene, CDR1 is SGHTA and CDR2 is FQGNSA. CDR3 length: 12 residues. The CDR3, as DNA: TGTGCCAGCAGCCCTACAGGGTTTGAAGCTTTCTTT. The encoded protein is CASSPTGFEAFF. Filled out from reference TRBV7-2 and TRBJ1-1, the complete variable domain reads GAGVSQSPSNKVTEKGKDVELRCDPISGHTALYWYRQSLGQGLEFLIYFQGNSAPDKSGLPSDRFSAERTGGSVSTLTIQRTQQEDSAVYLCASSPTGFEAFFGQGTRLTVV.

V and J are TRBV6-5 and TRBJ1-3, with TRBD1 as a possible D gene (6 bases). The CDR3 is 14 amino acids. Per the germline V gene, CDR1 is MNHEY and CDR2 is SVGAGI. V lost 7 bases and J lost 3, with 13 bases in between. The CDR3 DNA sequence: TGTGCCAGCAACACCGGGGGGCTTGGAAACACCATATATTTT. Amino acid sequence: CASNTGGLGNTIYF.

V gene TRBV27 combines with J gene TRBJ1-2; D ambiguous. Trimming removed 4 bases at V and 10 bases at J, with 16 bases between. Germline V gives CDR1 MNHEY, CDR2 SMNVEV (reference sequence). This CDR3 contains 13 residues. The CDR3 reads CASSYRLRGDYTF. DNA for the CDR3: TGTGCCAGCAGTTACCGCCTTAGAGGCGACTACACCTTC.

Only a few counts were recorded for this clone. The chain carries TRBV7-2 and TRBJ1-5; weak D call: TRBD1 (6 bases). CDR3 size: 15 residues. Trimming pared 1 base from V and 6 bases from J, leaving 13 bases between. Germline CDR1 is SGHTA and CDR2 is FQGNSA. CDR3 sequence (DNA): TGTGCCAGCAGCTTAGAATGGGACATCAGTCAGCCCCAGCATTTT. Amino acids: CASSLEWDISQPQHF.

The chain employs TRBV5-4 and TRBJ2-1; 10 nucleotides match TRBD1. The V gene end was trimmed by 4 bases and the J gene end by 6 bases; junction bases not matched to a gene: 7. The CDR3 has 15 residues. In germline, CDR1 is SGHNT, CDR2 YYREEE (reference sequence). CDR3 nucleotide sequence: TGTGCCAGCAGCATGACAGGGGGCGCAGGCAATGAGCAGTTCTTC. It encodes CASSMTGGAGNEQFF.

The chain carries TRBV4-2 and TRBJ2-1; the D gene is possibly TRBD1 (6 bases). Per germline, CDR1 LGHNA and CDR2 YNFKEQ. The CDR3 totals 14 residues. Trimming took 0 bases from V and 7 from J, leaving 10 bases between them. CDR3 loop: CASSQDRGSNEQFF. The CDR3 DNA sequence: TGTGCCAGCAGCCAAGACAGGGGTAGTAATGAGCAGTTCTTC.

V is TRBV4-1 and J is TRBJ1-6; 7 nucleotides agree with TRBD1. This CDR3 comprises 16 residues. V was pared by 1 base and J by 8 bases, with 8 bases of the junction left unmatched. Germline loops: CDR1 MGHRA, CDR2 YSYEKL. CDR3: CASSQARSTGDSPLHF. Written as DNA, the CDR3 is TGCGCCAGCAGCCAAGCGAGGTCTACAGGGGATTCACCCCTCCACTTT.

The chain links TRBV5-1 to TRBJ2-7; 13 bases agree with TRBD2. Germline values: CDR1 SGHRS, CDR2 YFSETQ. V lost 3 bases to trimming and J lost 5 bases; unmatched junction nucleotides: 5. The CDR3 sequence is 15 residues long. The CDR3 loop reads CASSWGLAGSHEQYF. CDR3 DNA sequence: TGCGCCAGCAGCTGGGGACTAGCGGGATCACACGAGCAGTACTTC.

The chain recombines TRBV7-9 with TRBJ2-1; D unclear. The CDR3 spans 11 residues. V was trimmed by 11 bases and J by 9 bases, leaving 14 bases between them. Germline-derived CDR1 and CDR2 are SEHNR and FQNEAQ (reference sequence). CDR3 amino acids: CASSSLGEQFF. CDR3 nucleotides: TGTGCCTCCAGCTCCCTAGGTGAGCAGTTCTTC.

The V call is TRBV7-3, the J call TRBJ2-3, with a weak D call TRBD2 (5 bases). This CDR3 has 12 residues. Trimming shortened V by 5 bases and J by 3 bases, and 6 bases separated the two germline ends. Germline lookup yields CDR1 SGHTA and CDR2 FQGTGA. The CDR3 loop is CASSGGTDTQYF. CDR3 coding DNA: TGTGCCAGCAGCGGAGGAACAGATACGCAGTATTTT.

CDR3 loop: CASSPTGNYNSPLHF. The CDR3 DNA is TGTGCCAGCAGTCCAACAGGAAACTATAATTCACCCCTCCACTTT. This rearrangement joins TRBV7-8 to TRBJ1-6, with D perhaps matching TRBD1 (5 bases). The germline gives CDR1 SGHVS, CDR2 FQNEAQ. The germline V and J ends were trimmed by 6 bases and 3 bases, with 12 bases remaining between them. The length of the CDR3 is 15 residues.

J is TRBJ1-1 and V is TRBV7-2; possible D gene TRBD1, 6 bases. The germline gives CDR1 SGHTA, CDR2 FQGNSA. The CDR3 loop spans 16 amino acids. The V end was cut by 2 bases, the J end by 2 bases, with 15 bases between. This CDR3 reads CASSLSRGAANTEAFF. CDR3 coding DNA: TGTGCCAGCAGCTTAAGTCGGGGGGCAGCTAACACTGAAGCTTTCTTT.

V is TRBV7-2 and J is TRBJ1-5; tentatively, D is TRBD1 (6 bases). V lost 5 bases to trimming and J lost 1 base, with 15 bases between them. The CDR3 runs to 16 residues. The V gene's germline CDR1 is SGHTA and CDR2 FQGNSA. This CDR3 reads CASSREGHRSNQPQHF. For the CDR3, the DNA is TGTGCCAGCAGCAGAGAGGGACACAGGAGCAATCAGCCCCAGCATTTT.